The T cell receptor beta chain under discussion was sequenced for a study of identical twins. On this clonotype: Its cognate antigen is unknown.

V was trimmed by 6 bases and J by 3 bases, leaving 14 bases between them. This CDR3 region has 14 residues. Notes on the study in general: Twins' excess sharing was less marked for out-of-frame beta sequences.

It was template switching that added a universal primer site, and there were unique molecular identifiers on the cDNA. TCRdb redid the calling of the 5' RACE reads with MiXCR, one entry per CDR3 protein. The sample contains approximately 500,000 distinct CDR3 sequences, about 24% of which appear only once. This sample was shared with a second study, whose subject was T cells expressing NK-cell markers.

Specimen: CD4+ T cells sorted from blood. This TCR derives from a woman aged 18-29 years in good health. V gene TRBV12-3 or TRBV12-4 combines with J gene TRBJ1-2; maybe TRBD1 (5 bases). This CDR3 is CASSPGHRDYGYTF. CDR3 coding DNA: TGTGCCAGCAGCCCAGGACACCGTGACTATGGCTACACCTTC.